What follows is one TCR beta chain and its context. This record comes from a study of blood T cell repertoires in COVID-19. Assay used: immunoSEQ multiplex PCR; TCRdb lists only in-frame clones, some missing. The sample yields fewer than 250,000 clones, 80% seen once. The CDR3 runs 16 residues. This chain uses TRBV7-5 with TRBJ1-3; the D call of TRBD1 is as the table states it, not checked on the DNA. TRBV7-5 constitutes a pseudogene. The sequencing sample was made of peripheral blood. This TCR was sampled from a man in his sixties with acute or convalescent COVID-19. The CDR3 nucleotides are TGTGCCAGAAGCTCCCCCGACACCTCCTCTGGAAACACCATATATTTT. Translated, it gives CARSSPDTSSGNTIYF.